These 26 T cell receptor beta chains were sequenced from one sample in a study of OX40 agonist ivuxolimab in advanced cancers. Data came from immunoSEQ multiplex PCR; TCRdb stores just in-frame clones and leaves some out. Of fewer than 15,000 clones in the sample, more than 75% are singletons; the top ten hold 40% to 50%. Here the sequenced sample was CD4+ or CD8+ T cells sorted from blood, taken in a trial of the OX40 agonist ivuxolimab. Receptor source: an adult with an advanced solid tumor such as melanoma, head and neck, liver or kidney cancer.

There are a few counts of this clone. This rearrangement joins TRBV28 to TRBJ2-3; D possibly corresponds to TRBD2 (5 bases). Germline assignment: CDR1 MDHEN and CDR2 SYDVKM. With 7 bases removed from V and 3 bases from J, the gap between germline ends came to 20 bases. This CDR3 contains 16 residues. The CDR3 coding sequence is TGTGCCAGCACCCCCTTGGAGGTCCTGGTGACAGATACGCAGTATTTT. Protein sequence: CASTPLEVLVTDTQYF.

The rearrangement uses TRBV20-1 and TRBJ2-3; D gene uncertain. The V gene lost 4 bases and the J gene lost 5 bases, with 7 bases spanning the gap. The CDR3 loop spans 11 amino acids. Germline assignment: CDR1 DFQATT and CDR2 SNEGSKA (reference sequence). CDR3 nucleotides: TGCAGTGCTACCCCCGAAGATACGCAGTATTTT. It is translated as CSATPEDTQYF.

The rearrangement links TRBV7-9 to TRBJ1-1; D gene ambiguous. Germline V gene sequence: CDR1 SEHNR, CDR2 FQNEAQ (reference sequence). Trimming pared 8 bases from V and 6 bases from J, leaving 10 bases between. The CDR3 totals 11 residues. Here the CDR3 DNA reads TGTGCCAGCTTCCAGAGGGCTGAAGCTTTCTTT. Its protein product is CASFQRAEAFF.

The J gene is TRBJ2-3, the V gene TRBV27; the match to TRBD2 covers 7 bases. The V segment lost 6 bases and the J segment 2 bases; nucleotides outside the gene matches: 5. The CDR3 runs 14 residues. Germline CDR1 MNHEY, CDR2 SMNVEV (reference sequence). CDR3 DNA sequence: TGTGCCAGCAGCCCGACTAGCCCCACAGATACGCAGTATTTT. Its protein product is CASSPTSPTDTQYF.

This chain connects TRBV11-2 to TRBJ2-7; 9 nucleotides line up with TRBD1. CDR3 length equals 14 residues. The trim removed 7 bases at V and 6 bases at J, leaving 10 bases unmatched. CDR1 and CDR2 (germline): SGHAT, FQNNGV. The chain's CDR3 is CASTLGTGSLEQYF. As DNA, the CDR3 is TGTGCCAGCACTCTGGGGACAGGGAGTCTCGAGCAGTACTTC.

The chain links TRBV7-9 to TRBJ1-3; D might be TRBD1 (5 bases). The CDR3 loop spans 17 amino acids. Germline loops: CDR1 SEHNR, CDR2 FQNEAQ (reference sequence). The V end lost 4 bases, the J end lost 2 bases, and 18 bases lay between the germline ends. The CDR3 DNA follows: TGTGCCAGCAGCTCCGGGACGGCCGGCGAGGCTGGAAACACCATATATTTT. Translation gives CASSSGTAGEAGNTIYF.

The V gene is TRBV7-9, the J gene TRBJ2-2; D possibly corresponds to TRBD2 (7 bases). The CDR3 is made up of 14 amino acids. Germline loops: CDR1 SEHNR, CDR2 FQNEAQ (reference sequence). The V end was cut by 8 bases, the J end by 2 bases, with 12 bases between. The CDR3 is CASLGGLNTGELFF. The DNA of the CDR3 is TGTGCCAGCCTGGGGGGGCTAAACACCGGGGAGCTGTTTTTT.

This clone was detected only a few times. In DNA form, the CDR3 reads TGTGCCAGCAGTGAAAATGACAGGGGCGAGCAGTACTTC. It yields the protein CASSENDRGEQYF. This chain uses TRBV6-1 with TRBJ2-7; 8 bases match TRBD1. V lost 2 bases and J lost 6; bases outside the gene matches: 3. The CDR3 runs 13 residues. CDR1 MNHNS and CDR2 SASEGT come from the germline V gene.

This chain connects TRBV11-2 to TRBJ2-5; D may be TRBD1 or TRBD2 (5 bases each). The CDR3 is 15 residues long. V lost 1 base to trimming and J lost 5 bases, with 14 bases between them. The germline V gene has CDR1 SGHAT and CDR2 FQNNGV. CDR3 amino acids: CASSLVGRQWETQYF. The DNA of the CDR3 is TGTGCCAGCAGCTTAGTGGGACGGCAGTGGGAGACCCAGTACTTC.

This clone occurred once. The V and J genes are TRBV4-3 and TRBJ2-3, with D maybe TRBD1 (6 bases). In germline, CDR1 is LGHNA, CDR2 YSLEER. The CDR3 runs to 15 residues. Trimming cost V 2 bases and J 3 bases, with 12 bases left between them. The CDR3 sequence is CASSQKVGTTDTQYF. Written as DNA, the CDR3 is TGCGCCAGCAGCCAAAAGGTGGGGACAACAGATACGCAGTATTTT.

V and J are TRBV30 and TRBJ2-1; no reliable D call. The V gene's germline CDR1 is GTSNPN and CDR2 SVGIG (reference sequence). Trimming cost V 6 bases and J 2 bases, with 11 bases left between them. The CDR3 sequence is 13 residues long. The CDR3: CACQVTAYNEQFF. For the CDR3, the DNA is TGTGCCTGCCAGGTAACAGCCTACAATGAGCAGTTCTTC.

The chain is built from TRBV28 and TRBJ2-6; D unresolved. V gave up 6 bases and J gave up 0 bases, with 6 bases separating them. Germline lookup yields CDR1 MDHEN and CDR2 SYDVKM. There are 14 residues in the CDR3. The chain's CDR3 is CASSPDSGANVLTF. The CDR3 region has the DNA TGTGCCAGCAGCCCGGACTCTGGGGCCAACGTCCTGACTTTC. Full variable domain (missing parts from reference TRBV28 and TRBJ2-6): DVKVTQSSRYLVKRTGEKVFLECVQDMDHENMFWYRQDPGLGLRLIYFSYDVKMKEKGDIPEGYSVSREKKERFSLILESASTNQTSMYLCASSPDSGANVLTFGAGSRLTVL.

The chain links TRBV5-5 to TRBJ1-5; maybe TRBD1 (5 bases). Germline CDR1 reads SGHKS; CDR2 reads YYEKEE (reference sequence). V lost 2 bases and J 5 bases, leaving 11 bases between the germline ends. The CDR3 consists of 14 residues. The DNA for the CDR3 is TGTGCCAGCAGCTTAGAACAGGCTGATCAGCCCCAGCATTTT. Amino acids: CASSLEQADQPQHF.

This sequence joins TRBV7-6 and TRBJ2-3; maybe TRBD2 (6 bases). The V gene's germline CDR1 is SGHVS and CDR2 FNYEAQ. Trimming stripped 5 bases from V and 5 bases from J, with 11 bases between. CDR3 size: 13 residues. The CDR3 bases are TGTGCCAGCAGCCCTAGGAGGGTAGATACGCAGTATTTT. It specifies CASSPRRVDTQYF.

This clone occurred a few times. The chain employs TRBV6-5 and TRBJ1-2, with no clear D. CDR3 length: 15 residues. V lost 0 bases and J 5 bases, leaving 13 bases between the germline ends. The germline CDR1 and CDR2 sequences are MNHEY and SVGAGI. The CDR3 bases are TGTGCCAGCAGTTACTCGAGCGGCAGCTTATATGGCTACACCTTC. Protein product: CASSYSSGSLYGYTF.

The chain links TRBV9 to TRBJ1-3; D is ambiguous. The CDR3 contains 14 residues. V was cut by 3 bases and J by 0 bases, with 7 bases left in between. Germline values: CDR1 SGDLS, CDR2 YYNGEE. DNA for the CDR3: TGTGCCAGCAGCGGGGGTAACTCTGGAAACACCATATATTTT. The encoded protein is CASSGGNSGNTIYF.

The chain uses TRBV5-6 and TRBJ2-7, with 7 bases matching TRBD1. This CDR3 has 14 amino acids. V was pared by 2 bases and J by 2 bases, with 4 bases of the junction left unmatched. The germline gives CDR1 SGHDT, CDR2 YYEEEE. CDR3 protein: CASSFQGEAYEQYF. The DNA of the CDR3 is TGTGCCAGCAGCTTTCAGGGGGAAGCCTACGAGCAGTACTTC. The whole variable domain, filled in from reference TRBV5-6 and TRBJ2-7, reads DAGVTQSPTHLIKTRGQQVTLRCSPKSGHDTVSWYQQALGQGPQFIFQYYEEEERQRGNFPDRFSGHQFPNYSSELNVNALLLGDSALYLCASSFQGEAYEQYFGPGTRLTVT.

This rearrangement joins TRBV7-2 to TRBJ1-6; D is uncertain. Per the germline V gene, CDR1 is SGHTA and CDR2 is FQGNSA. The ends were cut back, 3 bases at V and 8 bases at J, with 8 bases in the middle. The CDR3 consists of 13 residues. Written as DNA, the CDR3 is TGTGCCAGCAGCTTGATTATCGATTCACCCCTCCACTTT. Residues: CASSLIIDSPLHF.

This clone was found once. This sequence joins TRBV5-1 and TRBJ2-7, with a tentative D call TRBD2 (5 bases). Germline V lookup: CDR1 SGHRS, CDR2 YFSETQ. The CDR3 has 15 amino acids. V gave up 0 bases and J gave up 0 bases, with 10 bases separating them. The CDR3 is CASSLDPGTSYEQYF. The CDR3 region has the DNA TGCGCCAGCAGCTTGGATCCGGGAACCTCCTACGAGCAGTACTTC.

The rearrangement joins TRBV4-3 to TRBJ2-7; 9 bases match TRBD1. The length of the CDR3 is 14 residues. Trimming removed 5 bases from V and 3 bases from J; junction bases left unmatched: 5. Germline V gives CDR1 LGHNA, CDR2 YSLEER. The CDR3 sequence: CASSKGQGRYEQYF. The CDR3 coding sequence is TGCGCCAGCAGCAAGGGACAGGGTCGCTACGAGCAGTACTTC.

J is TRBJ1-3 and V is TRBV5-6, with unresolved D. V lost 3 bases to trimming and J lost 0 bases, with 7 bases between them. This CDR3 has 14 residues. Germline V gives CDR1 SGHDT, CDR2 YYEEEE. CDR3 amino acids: CASSSDLSGNTIYF. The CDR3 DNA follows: TGTGCCAGCAGCTCGGACCTCTCTGGAAACACCATATATTTT.

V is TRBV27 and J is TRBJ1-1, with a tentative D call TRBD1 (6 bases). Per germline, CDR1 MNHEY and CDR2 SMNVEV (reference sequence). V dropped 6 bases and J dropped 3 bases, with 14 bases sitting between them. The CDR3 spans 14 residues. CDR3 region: CASRTTAGDTEAFF. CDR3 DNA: TGTGCCAGCAGAACGACCGCAGGGGACACTGAAGCTTTCTTT.

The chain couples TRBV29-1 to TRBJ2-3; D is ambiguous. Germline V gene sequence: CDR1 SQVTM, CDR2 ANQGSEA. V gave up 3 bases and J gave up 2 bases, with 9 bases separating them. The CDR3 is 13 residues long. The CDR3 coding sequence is TGCAGCGTTGAGATCGCCAACACAGATACGCAGTATTTT. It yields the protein CSVEIANTDTQYF.

The CDR3 loop reads CASSLRDTGTQYF. The CDR3 nucleotides are TGTGCCAGCAGCTTAAGGGACACCGGAACCCAGTACTTC. The V gene is TRBV5-6, the J gene TRBJ2-5; TRBD1 might be the D (6 bases). The germline V and J ends were trimmed by 2 bases and 8 bases, with 13 bases remaining between them. Germline assignment: CDR1 SGHDT and CDR2 YYEEEE. The CDR3 loop spans 13 amino acids.

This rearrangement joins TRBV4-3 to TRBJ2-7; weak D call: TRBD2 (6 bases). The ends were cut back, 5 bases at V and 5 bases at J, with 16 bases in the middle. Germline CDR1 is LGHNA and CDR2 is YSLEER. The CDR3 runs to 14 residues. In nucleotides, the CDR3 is TGCGCCAGCAGCAAAGGGGTGGGGGGAGACGAGCAGTACTTC. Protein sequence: CASSKGVGGDEQYF.

The CDR3 region has the DNA TGTGCCAGCAGTTTAACGGAAGGTCAGGGAGATAGAACTGAAGCTTTCTTT. Translated, it gives CASSLTEGQGDRTEAFF. The chain recombines TRBV27 with TRBJ1-1; weak D call: TRBD1 (5 bases). The V gene's germline CDR1 is MNHEY and CDR2 SMNVEV (reference sequence). The CDR3 extends over 17 amino acids. V was cut by 2 bases and J by 5 bases, with 21 bases left in between.